A single sample is the source of the 11 T cell receptor beta chains below, sequenced in a study of blood T cells in healthy people across ages. Alongside a J-beta primer mix, a sample-barcoded 5' primer served in a second PCR lasting about 6 to 11 cycles. TCRdb passed the 5' RACE reads through MiXCR, listing each CDR3 protein once. The sample has approximately 800,000 distinct CDR3 sequences, less than 80% seen once; the top ten hold around a quarter. The sample taken for sequencing was blood. Source of these receptors: a man aged 25-45 years in good health.

This clonotype was observed a handful of times. This chain links TRBV7-6 with TRBJ2-1; D not resolved. Looked up from germline, CDR1 is SGHVS and CDR2 is FNYEAQ. Trimming removed 4 bases from V and 10 bases from J, with 14 bases in between. The CDR3 is 13 amino acids. The chain's CDR3 is CASSSQTQGEQFF. The CDR3 DNA follows: TGTGCCAGCAGCTCCCAGACACAAGGGGAGCAGTTCTTC.

This sequence joins TRBV6-2 or TRBV6-3 and TRBJ2-3; 12 nucleotides line up with TRBD2. The CDR3 totals 19 residues. After removal of 6 bases from V and 1 base from J, the junction contained 14 bases not matched to a gene. The germline gives CDR1 MNHEY, CDR2 SVGEGT. As DNA, the CDR3 is TGTGCCAGCAGCCCAAGAACTCTTGGACTAGCGGGGCGCACAGATACGCAGTATTTT. Its translation is CASSPRTLGLAGRTDTQYF.

There are a few counts of this clonotype. V usage is TRBV29-1 and J usage is TRBJ2-7; TRBD1 aligns across 10 bases. Germline V gene lookup returns CDR1 SQVTM and CDR2 ANQGSEA. V lost 4 bases, J lost 4 bases, and 4 bases stayed unmatched. The CDR3 has 13 amino acids. CDR3 DNA sequence: TGCAGCGTTGTTCGGACAGGGGGTTACGAGCAGTACTTC. The encoded protein is CSVVRTGGYEQYF.

Remarks on this clonotype: Just one base apart from a much larger clone, this may be a read error. V gene TRBV12-3 or TRBV12-4 combines with J gene TRBJ2-7, with 11 bases matching TRBD1. The CDR3 is made up of 14 amino acids. V lost 7 bases, J lost 3 bases, and 5 bases stayed unmatched. CDR3 DNA: TGTGCCAGCACCCGGACAGGGGGCGGCTACGAGCAGTACTTC. Protein: CASTRTGGGYEQYF.

The genes are TRBV9 and TRBJ1-2, with D unclear. Germline V gene data show CDR1 as SGDLS and CDR2 as YYNGEE. The CDR3 loop spans 11 amino acids. Trimming cost V 2 bases and J 10 bases, with 9 bases left between them. The CDR3 here is CASSVNGDYTF. DNA for the CDR3: TGTGCCAGCAGCGTTAACGGTGACTACACCTTC.

The rearrangement uses TRBV12-3 or TRBV12-4 and TRBJ2-1, with 13 bases matching TRBD2. The CDR3 contains 16 residues. The J segment lost 8 bases and the V segment lost 5 bases, leaving 9 bases of the junction unmatched. The CDR3 spells CASSPQLAGGIYEQFF. CDR3 nucleotides: TGTGCCAGCAGTCCTCAACTAGCGGGGGGGATTTATGAGCAGTTCTTC.

The chain joins TRBV10-3 to TRBJ1-6; TRBD1 matches 8 bases. The CDR3 sequence is 14 residues long. Germline V gene lookup returns CDR1 ENHRY and CDR2 SYGVKD. The V and J ends lost 5 bases and 5 bases, in that order; junction bases with no gene match: 2. The CDR3 loop is CAISLGQDNSPLHF. The CDR3 region has the DNA TGTGCCATCAGTTTGGGACAGGATAATTCACCCCTCCACTTT.

The chain has TRBV10-3 and TRBJ2-1; 10 positions match TRBD2. Germline V lookup: CDR1 ENHRY, CDR2 SYGVKD. The V segment lost 8 bases and the J segment 5 bases; nucleotides outside the gene matches: 6. The CDR3 covers 14 residues. The CDR3 region has the DNA TGTGCCATCTCTAGCGGGGGACAAAACAATGAGCAGTTCTTC. It translates to CAISSGGQNNEQFF.

The rearrangement uses TRBV12-3 or TRBV12-4 and TRBJ1-5; unclear D gene. The CDR3 has 14 amino acids. V was trimmed by 6 bases and J by 2 bases, leaving 11 bases between them. This CDR3 reads CASSHISGNQPQHF. The CDR3 DNA is TGTGCCAGCAGCCACATTAGTGGCAATCAGCCCCAGCATTTT.

The V and J genes are TRBV5-1 and TRBJ2-5, with TRBD1 matching over 8 bases. CDR1 is SGHRS, CDR2 YFSETQ, per germline. Trimming removed 9 bases from V and 2 bases from J; junction bases left unmatched: 12. The CDR3 runs to 15 residues. CDR3 coding DNA: TGCGCCACCCAAACCGGGACAGGTGAACAAGAGACCCAGTACTTC. This sequence encodes CATQTGTGEQETQYF.

This chain uses TRBV29-1 with TRBJ2-1, with D uncertain. The V and J ends lost 7 bases and 0 bases respectively, with 10 bases between them. The CDR3 is made up of 13 amino acids. Germline V lookup: CDR1 SQVTM, CDR2 ANQGSEA. This chain's CDR3 is CSANEDSYNEQFF. The CDR3 DNA sequence: TGCAGCGCGAATGAGGACTCCTACAATGAGCAGTTCTTC.